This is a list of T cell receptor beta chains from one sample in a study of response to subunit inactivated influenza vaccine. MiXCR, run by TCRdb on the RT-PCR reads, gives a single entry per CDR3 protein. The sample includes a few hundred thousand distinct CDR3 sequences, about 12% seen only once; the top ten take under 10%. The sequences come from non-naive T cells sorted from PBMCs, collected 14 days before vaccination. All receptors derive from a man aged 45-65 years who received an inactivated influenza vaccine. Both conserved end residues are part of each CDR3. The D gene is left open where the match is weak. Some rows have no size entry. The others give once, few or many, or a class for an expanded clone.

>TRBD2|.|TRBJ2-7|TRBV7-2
TGTGCCAGCAGCCCTAGCGGGGGAAACTCCTACGAGCAGTACTTC
CASSPSGGNSYEQYF
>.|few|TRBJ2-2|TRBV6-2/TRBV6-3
TGTGCCAGCAGTTACGCCTCGGGCACCGGGGAGCTGTTTTTT
CASSYASGTGELFF
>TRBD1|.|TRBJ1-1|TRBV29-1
TGCAGCGTTCACAGGGGGTTCGAGGAAGCTTTCTTT
CSVHRGFEEAFF
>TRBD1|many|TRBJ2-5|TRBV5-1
TGCGCCAGCAGCCTAACCGGACAGGGGGCAGAGACCCAGTACTTC
CASSLTGQGAETQYF
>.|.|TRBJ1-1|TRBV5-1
TGCGCCAGCAGCTTGGATGCAGGGGCGGGCACTGAAGCTTTCTTT
CASSLDAGAGTEAFF
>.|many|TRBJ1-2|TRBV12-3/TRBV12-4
TGTGCCAGCTCACCAGGGAGTTATGGCTACACCTTC
CASSPGSYGYTF
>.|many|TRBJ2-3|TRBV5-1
TGCGCCAGCAGCCCACGGTCCCGGGGGGCAGCAGATACGCAGTATTTT
CASSPRSRGAADTQYF
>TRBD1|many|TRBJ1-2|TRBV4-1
TGCGCCAGCAGCCAATCAGAGTGGACAGGCGACTACACCTTC
CASSQSEWTGDYTF
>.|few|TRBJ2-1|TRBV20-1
TGCAGTGCTAGGGTAGCAGGGAACTACAATGAGCAGTTCTTC
CSARVAGNYNEQFF
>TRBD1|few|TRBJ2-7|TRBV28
TGTGCCAGCAGGCAAGACAGGGCGAGCTCCTACGAGCAGTACTTC
CASRQDRASSYEQYF
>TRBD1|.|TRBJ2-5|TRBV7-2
TGTGCCAGCAGCTCGGACAGGGTGGTGAGTGAGACCCAGTACTTC
CASSSDRVVSETQYF
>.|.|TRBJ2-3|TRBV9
TGTGCCAGCAGCGTACGGGACTCCCGACCAACAGATACGCAGTATTTT
CASSVRDSRPTDTQYF
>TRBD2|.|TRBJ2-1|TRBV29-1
TGCAGCGTTGGAGCGAGACTAGCGGGAGCCCATGAGCAGTTCTTC
CSVGARLAGAHEQFF
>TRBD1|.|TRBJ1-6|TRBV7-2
TGTGCCAGCAGCCCCCAACAGGGGACACCCCTCCACTTT
CASSPQQGTPLHF
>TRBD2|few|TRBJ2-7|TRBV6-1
TGTGCCAGCACGCCCCGGCTAGCGGGAGGCGCCTACGAGCAGTACTTC
CASTPRLAGGAYEQYF
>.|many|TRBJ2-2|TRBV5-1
TGCGCCAGCAGCAAGGGACAGAACACCGGGGAGCTGTTTTTT
CASSKGQNTGELFF
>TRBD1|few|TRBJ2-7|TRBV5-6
TGTGCCAGCAGCAAGGACCGGACAGGGAGCTCCTACGAGCAGTACTTC
CASSKDRTGSSYEQYF
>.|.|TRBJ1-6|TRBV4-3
TGCGCCAGCAGCCAGGAGCGGGGCGAGAATTCACCCCTCCACTTT
CASSQERGENSPLHF
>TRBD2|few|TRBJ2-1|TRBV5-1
TGCGCCAGCAGCTTGGCCGCTAGCGGGCGTTCCTACAATGAGCAGTTCTTC
CASSLAASGRSYNEQFF
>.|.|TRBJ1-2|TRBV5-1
TGCGCCAGCAGCTTCAGGGGAGAGTACTATGGCTACACCTTC
CASSFRGEYYGYTF
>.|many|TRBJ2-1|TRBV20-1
TGCAGTGCTGGGGTTTTGAATGAGCAGTTCTTC
CSAGVLNEQFF
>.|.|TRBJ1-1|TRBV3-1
TGTGCCAGCAGACCCACTTGGGGTGGGAACACTGAAGCTTTCTTT
CASRPTWGGNTEAFF
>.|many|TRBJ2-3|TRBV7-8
TGTGCCAGCAGCTTAGCAAGGACAGATACGCAGTATTTT
CASSLARTDTQYF
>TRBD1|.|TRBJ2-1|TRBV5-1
TGCGCCAGCAGCTTTCGAGGGGGCTTGGCTGAGCAGTTCTTC
CASSFRGGLAEQFF
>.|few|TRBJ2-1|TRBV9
TGTGCCAGCAGCGTAGTTTCCAATAGCAATGAGCAGTTCTTC
CASSVVSNSNEQFF
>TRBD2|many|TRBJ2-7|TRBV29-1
TGCAGCGTTGTTGGGCTAGCGGGAGGCTACGAGCAGTACTTC
CSVVGLAGGYEQYF
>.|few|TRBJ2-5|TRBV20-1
TGCAGTGCTAGAGACGCCGGGACTCACCAAGAGACCCAGTACTTC
CSARDAGTHQETQYF
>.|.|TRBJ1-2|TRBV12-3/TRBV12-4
TGTGCCAGCAGCCTTACCGCGACGGGATCCGCCTATGGCTACACCTTC
CASSLTATGSAYGYTF
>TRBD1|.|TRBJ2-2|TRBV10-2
TGCACCAGCAGCCAAAGAGGACAGGCCGGGGAGCTGTTTTTT
CTSSQRGQAGELFF
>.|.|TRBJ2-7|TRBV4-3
TGCGCCAGCAGCCGGAAGGTCGAGGCCGGTTATGCGAACGAGCAGTACTTC
CASSRKVEAGYANEQYF
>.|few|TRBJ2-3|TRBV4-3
TGCGCCAGCAGCCAAAGGGTAAACACAGATACGCAGTATTTT
CASSQRVNTDTQYF
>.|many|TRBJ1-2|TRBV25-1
TGTGCCAGCAGTGAACAGGGTAGTTATGGCTACACCTTC
CASSEQGSYGYTF
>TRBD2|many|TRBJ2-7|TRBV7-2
TGTGCCAGCAGCCTGACTAGCGTCCACGAGCAGTACTTC
CASSLTSVHEQYF